Below, 27 T cell receptor beta chains from the same sample are listed, as sequenced in a study of cytomegalovirus exposure and HLA in healthy donors listed by TCRdb under 2017. The library was prepared using the immunoSEQ multiplex PCR assay. For the multiplex PCR, a mixture combining 60 forward primers for TCR Vbeta segments and 13 reverse primers for TCR Jbeta segments was used. TCRdb limited this immuneACCESS table to in-frame rearrangements with V and J called. A share of clones is missing; checked studies link under half to unresolved V genes, and the rest is unexplained. Here the sample has approximately 170,000 clones; roughly 80% occur a single time. The ten largest account for approximately 1.5% of the sample. The sequencing input was PBMCs. These receptors originate from a woman aged 18-30 years in good health and CMV-seronegative.

The chain joins TRBV18 to TRBJ1-6, with D hard to call. Trimming pared 11 bases from V and 9 bases from J, leaving 14 bases between. CDR3 length: 12 residues. Per germline, CDR1 KGHSH and CDR2 LQKENI. The CDR3 DNA is TGTGCCTCCGGGGAGGGTGGTTCACCCCTCCACTTT. Translating it yields CASGEGGSPLHF.

The CDR3 reads CASRGGIYGYTF. In DNA form, the CDR3 reads TGTGCCAGCAGGGGGGGGATCTATGGCTACACCTTC. The gene calls are TRBV28 and TRBJ1-2; tentatively, D is TRBD1 (5 bases). This CDR3 is built from 12 residues. V shed 6 bases and J shed 4 bases, with 9 bases lying between them. Germline CDR1 is MDHEN and CDR2 is SYDVKM.

The CDR3 sequence is CSLKEATNEQFF. CDR3 bases: TGTTCCCTTAAAGAGGCCACCAATGAGCAGTTCTTC. V gene TRBV7-9 combines with J gene TRBJ2-1, with D hard to call. The germline V gene encodes CDR1 SEHNR and CDR2 FQNEAQ (reference sequence). CDR3 length: 12 residues.

The chain uses TRBV27 and TRBJ2-6, with TRBD2 matching over 7 bases. CDR1 and CDR2 from the germline V gene are MNHEY and SMNVEV (reference sequence). V shed 1 base and J 0 bases; nucleotides not matched to a gene: 12. The CDR3 totals 20 residues. The CDR3 sequence is CASSLWGGRSVYSGANVLTF. As DNA, the CDR3 is TGTGCCAGCAGTTTATGGGGGGGGAGGTCCGTCTACTCTGGGGCCAACGTCCTGACTTTC.

The chain employs TRBV29-1 and TRBJ1-1; TRBD1 agrees at 8 bases. Germline assignment: CDR1 SQVTM and CDR2 ANQGSEA. V lost 5 bases, J lost 7 bases, and 12 bases stayed unmatched. The CDR3 is 14 amino acids. The CDR3, as DNA: TGCAGCGTTCCGGACAGGGACGGGAAGAGTGAAGCTTTCTTT. Protein product: CSVPDRDGKSEAFF.

This chain links TRBV14 with TRBJ2-7; D might be TRBD1 (6 bases). The V and J ends lost 4 bases and 0 bases respectively, with 10 bases between them. Looked up from germline, CDR1 is SGHDN and CDR2 is FVKESK. This CDR3 contains 14 residues. The CDR3: CASSPRDNSYEQYF. CDR3 coding DNA: TGTGCCAGCAGCCCGAGGGACAACTCCTACGAGCAGTACTTC.

V usage is TRBV30 and J usage is TRBJ2-4; TRBD2 is a possible D gene (5 bases). The CDR3 totals 16 residues. Trimming removed 2 bases from V and 2 bases from J, with 16 bases in between. Germline CDR1 and CDR2: GTSNPN and SVGIG (reference sequence). The CDR3 DNA reads TGTGCCTGGAGTATCTGGCGGGCTCGGACCAAAAACATTCAGTACTTC. It is translated as CAWSIWRARTKNIQYF.

The gene calls are TRBV19 and TRBJ2-5; D is ambiguous. Per germline, CDR1 LNHDA and CDR2 SQIVND (reference sequence). The CDR3 consists of 14 residues. Trimming removed 4 bases at V and 0 bases at J, with 9 bases between. CDR3 residues: CASSTPRYQETQYF. The CDR3 DNA reads as TGTGCCAGTAGTACCCCGAGGTACCAAGAGACCCAGTACTTC.

This clone was detected a few times. The chain has TRBV7-3 and TRBJ2-1, with D maybe TRBD2 (5 bases). V was trimmed by 0 bases and J by 12 bases, leaving 12 bases between them. Germline values: CDR1 SGHTA, CDR2 FQGTGA. The CDR3 extends over 13 amino acids. The CDR3 here is CASSLTLGEWQFF. CDR3 DNA: TGTGCCAGCAGCTTAACGCTCGGGGAGTGGCAGTTCTTC.

This sequence joins TRBV27 and TRBJ1-5; D call uncertain. Looked up from germline, CDR1 is MNHEY and CDR2 is SMNVEV (reference sequence). Trimming cost V 4 bases and J 2 bases, with 6 bases left between them. The CDR3 has 13 amino acids. CDR3 region: CASSSSGNQPQHF. CDR3 bases: TGTGCCAGCAGTTCTAGTGGCAATCAGCCCCAGCATTTT.

This clone was counted only a few times. The rearrangement links TRBV7-2 to TRBJ1-1, with 7 bases lining up with TRBD1. CDR1 and CDR2 (germline): SGHTA, FQGNSA. The J segment lost 3 bases and the V segment lost 2 bases, leaving 3 bases of the junction unmatched. The CDR3 extends over 14 amino acids. CDR3 sequence reads: CASSLLTGDTEAFF. The CDR3, as DNA: TGTGCCAGCAGCTTACTAACAGGGGACACTGAAGCTTTCTTT.

This clone was observed a few times. CDR3 region: CASSEGGRGLDEQFF. The CDR3, as DNA: TGTGCCAGCAGTGAGGGCGGGAGGGGCTTGGATGAGCAGTTCTTC. The V gene is TRBV2, the J gene TRBJ2-1; 9 nucleotides agree with TRBD2. V dropped 3 bases and J dropped 8; count of bases not matched to a gene: 8. The CDR3 is 15 residues long. Looked up from germline, CDR1 is SNHLY and CDR2 is FYNNEI.

This clone appeared once. The genes are TRBV19 and TRBJ1-1; no reliable D call. V was cut by 5 bases and J by 7 bases, with 20 bases left in between. Germline loops: CDR1 LNHDA, CDR2 SQIVND (reference sequence). CDR3 size: 15 residues. This CDR3 is CASSGTPPNTIEAFF. In nucleotides, the CDR3 is TGTGCCAGTAGTGGTACGCCACCAAACACTATTGAAGCTTTCTTT.

The J gene is TRBJ1-1, the V gene TRBV7-3; 7 bases fit TRBD1. Trimming removed 5 bases from V and 11 bases from J; junction bases left unmatched: 8. Germline-derived CDR1 and CDR2 are SGHTA and FQGTGA. This CDR3 has 12 residues. CDR3 bases: TGTGCCAGCAGCACATCAGGGGGATGGGCTTTCTTT. Residues: CASSTSGGWAFF.

The chain combines TRBV7-6 with TRBJ2-3; 9 bases line up with TRBD1. Germline V gene sequence: CDR1 SGHVS, CDR2 FNYEAQ. After removal of 6 bases from V and 3 bases from J, the junction contained 4 bases not matched to a gene. This CDR3 region has 14 residues. The CDR3 DNA sequence: TGTGCCAGCAGTTCCGGGACAGGGACAGATACGCAGTATTTT. It specifies CASSSGTGTDTQYF.

The V gene is TRBV28, the J gene TRBJ2-7; no clear D. The CDR3 extends over 14 amino acids. The V end was cut by 2 bases, the J end by 1 base, with 9 bases between. CDR1 and CDR2 from the germline V gene are MDHEN and SYDVKM. CDR3 protein: CASSLNGQSYEQYF. DNA of the CDR3: TGTGCCAGCAGTTTAAATGGCCAGTCCTACGAGCAGTACTTC.

The J gene is TRBJ2-1, the V gene TRBV28, with D maybe TRBD1 (5 bases). This CDR3 contains 13 residues. Germline values: CDR1 MDHEN, CDR2 SYDVKM. Trimming stripped 4 bases from V and 7 bases from J, with 11 bases between. In DNA, the CDR3 is TGTGCCAGCAGTTCCAACAGGCTAAATGAGCAGTTCTTC. Translating it yields CASSSNRLNEQFF.

This chain links TRBV6-1 with TRBJ1-4; D call uncertain. There are 16 residues in the CDR3. The V gene's germline CDR1 is MNHNS and CDR2 SASEGT. V dropped 4 bases and J dropped 0 bases, with 12 bases sitting between them. The CDR3 spells CASSVGMAATNEKLFF. CDR3 nucleotide sequence: TGTGCCAGCAGTGTCGGGATGGCTGCAACTAATGAAAAACTGTTTTTT.

This chain uses TRBV10-3 with TRBJ2-3; TRBD2 agrees at 10 bases. The germline V gene encodes CDR1 ENHRY and CDR2 SYGVKD. Trimming at V came to 2 bases and at J to 3 bases, leaving 17 bases not matched to a gene. The CDR3 covers 20 residues. This chain's CDR3 is CAISERGTRASGSVTDTQYF. The CDR3, as DNA: TGTGCCATCAGTGAGAGGGGGACTCGGGCTAGCGGGAGTGTTACAGATACGCAGTATTTT.

The chain has TRBV5-1 and TRBJ2-5, with TRBD2 identical over 10 bases. V lost 2 bases, J lost 2 bases, and 3 bases stayed unmatched. This CDR3 comprises 15 residues. The V gene's germline CDR1 is SGHRS and CDR2 YFSETQ. The CDR3 DNA is TGCGCCAGCAGCTTTAGCGGGGGGAAACAAGAGACCCAGTACTTC. Encoded protein: CASSFSGGKQETQYF.

V usage is TRBV5-1 and J usage is TRBJ2-5, with a weak D call TRBD2 (6 bases). The CDR3 loop spans 14 amino acids. Germline V gene sequence: CDR1 SGHRS, CDR2 YFSETQ. V was shortened by 3 bases and J by 3 bases, with 12 bases between the two germline ends. The CDR3 region has the DNA TGCGCCAGCAGCTCACGGGAGTATGAAGAGACCCAGTACTTC. Translating gives CASSSREYEETQYF.

The gene calls are TRBV15 and TRBJ2-5, with 9 bases lining up with TRBD2. Germline V gene data show CDR1 as LNHNV and CDR2 as YYDKDF (reference sequence). V shed 2 bases and J 3 bases; nucleotides not matched to a gene: 4. CDR3 length: 15 amino acids. CDR3 residues: CATSRNSGGEETQYF. The CDR3 DNA follows: TGTGCCACCAGCAGAAATAGCGGGGGTGAAGAGACCCAGTACTTC.

V is TRBV11-3 and J is TRBJ1-2; 8 nucleotides agree with TRBD1. The CDR3 covers 15 residues. The V and J ends lost 1 base and 2 bases, in that order; junction bases with no gene match: 3. Germline values: CDR1 SGHNT, CDR2 YENEEA. The CDR3 loop is CASSLGGQENYGYTF. CDR3 DNA sequence: TGTGCCAGCAGCTTAGGGGGACAGGAGAACTATGGCTACACCTTC.

This chain links TRBV29-1 with TRBJ2-7; 9 bases are a match to TRBD2. Germline CDR1 and CDR2: SQVTM and ANQGSEA. The CDR3 is 16 amino acids. V lost 5 bases to trimming and J lost 3 bases; unmatched junction nucleotides: 14. In DNA form, the CDR3 reads TGCAGCGTTACCCGATTCCTAGCGGGGCTTAGCTACGAGCAGTACTTC. This codes for CSVTRFLAGLSYEQYF.

The chain joins TRBV7-3 to TRBJ2-5; 8 nucleotides match TRBD2. The CDR3 covers 13 residues. V lost 5 bases to trimming and J lost 3 bases; unmatched junction nucleotides: 2. Germline loops: CDR1 SGHTA, CDR2 FQGTGA. The CDR3 loop is CASSTSGKETQYF. CDR3 DNA: TGTGCCAGCAGCACTAGCGGAAAAGAGACCCAGTACTTC.

The chain carries TRBV5-1 and TRBJ2-2, with a weak D call TRBD1 (5 bases). The CDR3 has 15 amino acids. Germline values: CDR1 SGHRS, CDR2 YFSETQ. V dropped 4 bases and J dropped 0 bases, with 10 bases sitting between them. The CDR3 sequence: CASSTRQSNTGELFF. The CDR3 bases are TGCGCCAGCAGCACACGACAGTCGAACACCGGGGAGCTGTTTTTT.

V and J are TRBV7-9 and TRBJ1-5; TRBD1 matches at 9 bases. Germline assignment: CDR1 SEHNR and CDR2 FQNEAQ (reference sequence). Trimming at V came to 4 bases and at J to 11 bases, leaving 3 bases not matched to a gene. The CDR3 loop spans 12 amino acids. CDR3 in DNA: TGTGCCAGCAGCTGGGACAGGGAAGCCCAGCATTTT. Translation: CASSWDREAQHF.